The present T cell receptor (beta chain) was sequenced within a study of cytomegalovirus exposure and HLA in healthy donors. With 60 Vbeta and 13 Jbeta primers, the PCR was carried out. Only in-frame clones appear in the TCRdb table, and some are missing; sequencing was by immunoSEQ multiplex PCR. The repertoire consists of some 190,000 clones, with about 82% occurring once and the leading ten covering about 2.4%. The germline gives CDR1 DFQATT, CDR2 SNEGSKA (reference sequence). This CDR3 is built from 8 residues. V was pared by 7 bases and J by 10 bases, with 2 bases between. This receptor was obtained from a male donor in good health and CMV-seronegative. The source material was PBMCs. The chain joins TRBV20-1 to TRBJ1-6, with D uncertain. The CDR3 DNA reads TGCAGTGTATCACCCCTCCACTTT. Translated: CSVSPLHF.